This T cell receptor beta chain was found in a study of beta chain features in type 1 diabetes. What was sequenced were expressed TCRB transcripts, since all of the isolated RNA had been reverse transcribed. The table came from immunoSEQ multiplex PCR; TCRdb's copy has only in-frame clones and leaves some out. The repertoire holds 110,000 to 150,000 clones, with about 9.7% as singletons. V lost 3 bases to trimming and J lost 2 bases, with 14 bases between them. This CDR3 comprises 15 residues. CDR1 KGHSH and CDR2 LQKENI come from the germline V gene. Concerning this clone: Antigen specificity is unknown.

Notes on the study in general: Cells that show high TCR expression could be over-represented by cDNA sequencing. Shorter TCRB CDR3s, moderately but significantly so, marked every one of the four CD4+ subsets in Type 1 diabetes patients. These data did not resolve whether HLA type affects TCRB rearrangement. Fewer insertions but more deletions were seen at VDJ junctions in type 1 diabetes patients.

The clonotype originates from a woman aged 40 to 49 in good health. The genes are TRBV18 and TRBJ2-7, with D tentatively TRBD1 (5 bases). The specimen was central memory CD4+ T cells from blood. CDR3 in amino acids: CASSPSRTSTYEQYF. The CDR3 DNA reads TGTGCCAGCTCACCGTCGCGGACATCGACCTACGAGCAGTACTTC. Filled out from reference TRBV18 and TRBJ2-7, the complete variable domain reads NAGVMQNPRHLVRRRGQEARLRCSPMKGHSHVYWYRQLPEEGLKFMVYLQKENIIDESGMPKERFSAEFPKEGPSILRIQQVVRGDSAAYFCASSPSRTSTYEQYFGPGTRLTVT.